Listed below are T cell receptor beta chains from one sample, sequenced in a study of shared clonotypes between healthy human individuals. Sequencing used immunoSEQ multiplex PCR; TCRdb keeps in-frame clones, though not all of them. In the table there are about 650,000 clones, about 95% of which are singletons. The specimen was naive CD8+ T cells sorted from blood. The receptors shown here come from a woman aged 25 to 39 in good health. Both conserved end residues are trimmed from each CDR3. D genes are given only for firm matches.

>TRBV5-1|TRBJ2-7|-
ASSWTSRSPYEQY
>TRBV27|TRBJ2-5|-
ASSLDAGHETQY
>TRBV5-6|TRBJ2-1|-
ASSIPGLDYNEQF
>TRBV6-1|TRBJ2-3|TRBD2
ASSEDPLRAGATDTQY
>TRBV11-2|-|TRBD1
ASSPLPGTDYEQY
>TRBV20-1|TRBJ1-1|TRBD1
SAETGTEAF
>TRBV9|TRBJ2-7|-
ASSVTTSSYEQY
>TRBV5-6|TRBJ2-5|-
ASSANVLETQY
>TRBV5-4|TRBJ2-7|TRBD2
ASTEGLAAYEQY
>TRBV2|TRBJ1-5|-
ASRERNQPQH
>TRBV10-3|TRBJ2-1|TRBD1
AIRGDSPVNNEQF
>TRBV5-5|TRBJ2-3|TRBD2
ASSLRLAGPTDTQY
>TRBV16|TRBJ1-2|-
ASSQSTVSANYGYT
>TRBV28|TRBJ2-1|TRBD2
ASKGLATYNEQF
>TRBV28|TRBJ2-5|-
ASSPAIEGETQY
>TRBV27|TRBJ2-7|TRBD2
ASSLGLDSYEQY
>TRBV7-9|TRBJ2-7|-
ASSAPSGPYEQY
>TRBV28|TRBJ1-4|-
ASSHQGSGEKLF
>TRBV29-1|TRBJ1-1|-
SVGATSTEAF
>TRBV7-7|TRBJ2-5|TRBD1
ASSSAGTEPEETQY
>TRBV27|TRBJ2-5|TRBD1
ASSSGTGGRETQY
>TRBV27|TRBJ1-1|-
ASSFTRGGTEAF
>TRBV30|TRBJ2-5|TRBD2
AWTLAGVETQY
>TRBV9|TRBJ2-3|-
ASSVEGLSDTQY
>TRBV11-2|TRBJ2-5|-
ASSSPDRQETQY
>TRBV11-2|TRBJ2-1|-
ATAPADLGNEQF
>TRBV5-6|TRBJ2-1|-
ASSLAGYEQF
>TRBV11-2|TRBJ2-5|TRBD1
ASSLQGQSLQETQY
>TRBV7-9|TRBJ2-6|-
ASSPVLDSGANVLT
>TRBV15|TRBJ2-7|-
ATSRRGGSYEQY
>TRBV10-3|TRBJ2-4|-
AISESARDGNIQY
>TRBV29-1|TRBJ2-1|TRBD2
SVRIAGTEQF
>TRBV5-4|TRBJ2-7|-
ASSFGEGPFYEQY
>TRBV16|TRBJ2-7|-
ASSQSGVLDEQY
>TRBV19|TRBJ1-1|TRBD1
ASGAGTGVTEAF
>TRBV27|TRBJ1-2|TRBD1
ASGTGGLLYGYT
>TRBV7-2|TRBJ2-7|TRBD2
ASSQGLAGGVDEQY
>TRBV7-9|TRBJ2-5|-
ASSLGWETQY
>TRBV15|TRBJ2-7|-
ATSRDTGTYEQY
>TRBV6-5|TRBJ1-1|TRBD1
ASFSGTDTEAF
>TRBV5-4|TRBJ2-1|-
ASSLYSEQF
>TRBV27|TRBJ2-3|TRBD1
ASSLRTGVDTQY
>TRBV28|TRBJ2-7|-
ASSLFGTPTYEQY
>TRBV9|TRBJ2-7|-
ASSYATGNYEQY
>TRBV7-3|TRBJ1-1|-
ASSATSRTEAF
>TRBV2|TRBJ1-4|-
ASSEGAGRREKLF
>TRBV1|TRBJ2-6|-
TSSQDGLARLSGANVLT
>TRBV7-9|TRBJ2-7|TRBD1
ASSLEGTGDYEQY